This T cell receptor beta chain was captured in a study of blood T cell repertoires in COVID-19. In the original workflow: Estimation of nucleated cell counts relied on the amplification of reference gene primers. The assay was immunoSEQ multiplex PCR, and TCRdb's table has in-frame clones only and misses some. V, J and clone size are those of that table, while D and trimming were read from the DNA. The profile shows about 35,000 clones, 82% of them singletons. The CDR3 is 13 amino acids. The germline CDR1 and CDR2 sequences are LNHDA and SQIVND (reference sequence). Trimming stripped 7 bases from V and 5 bases from J, with 14 bases between. This clone has just one count.

This sequence was found in an elderly man with active or convalescent COVID-19. The sample taken for sequencing was peripheral blood. This chain links TRBV19 with TRBJ1-1; D remains unclear. CDR3 loop: CASIAAAGTEAFF. The CDR3 DNA sequence: TGTGCCAGTATCGCGGCGGCGGGAACTGAAGCTTTCTTT.